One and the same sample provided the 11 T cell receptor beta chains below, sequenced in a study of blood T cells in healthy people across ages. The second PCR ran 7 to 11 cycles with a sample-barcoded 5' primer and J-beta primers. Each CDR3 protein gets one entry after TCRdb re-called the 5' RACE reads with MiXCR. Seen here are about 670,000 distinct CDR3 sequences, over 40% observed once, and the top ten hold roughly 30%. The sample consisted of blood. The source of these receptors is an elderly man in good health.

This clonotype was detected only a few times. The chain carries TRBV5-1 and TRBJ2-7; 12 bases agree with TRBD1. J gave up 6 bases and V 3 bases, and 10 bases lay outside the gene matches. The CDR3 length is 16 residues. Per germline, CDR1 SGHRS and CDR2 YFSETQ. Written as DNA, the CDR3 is TGCGCCAGCAGCTATCTCCCGGGACAGGGGGCCGGCGAGCAGTACTTC. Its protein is CASSYLPGQGAGEQYF.

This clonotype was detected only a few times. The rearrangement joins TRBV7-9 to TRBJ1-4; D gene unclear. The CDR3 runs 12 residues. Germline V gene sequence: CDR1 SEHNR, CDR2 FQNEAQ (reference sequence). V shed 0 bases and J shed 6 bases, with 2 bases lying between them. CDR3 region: CASSLADEKLFF. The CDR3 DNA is TGTGCCAGCAGCTTAGCGGATGAAAAACTGTTTTTT.

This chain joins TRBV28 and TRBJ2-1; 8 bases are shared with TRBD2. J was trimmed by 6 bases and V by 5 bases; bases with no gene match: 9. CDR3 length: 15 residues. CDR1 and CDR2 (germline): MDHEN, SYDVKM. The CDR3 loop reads CASSPGTSRGNEQFF. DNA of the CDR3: TGTGCCAGCAGTCCAGGGACTAGTCGAGGCAATGAGCAGTTCTTC.

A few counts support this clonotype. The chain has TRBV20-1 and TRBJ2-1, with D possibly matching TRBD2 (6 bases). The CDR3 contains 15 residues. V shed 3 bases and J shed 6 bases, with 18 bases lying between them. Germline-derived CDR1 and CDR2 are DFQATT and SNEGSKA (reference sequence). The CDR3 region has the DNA TGCAGTGCTAGCGCCCCCTTGACTAGTACCAATGAGCAGTTCTTC. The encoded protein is CSASAPLTSTNEQFF.

The CDR3 spells CASSFRRVITDTQYF. The CDR3 nucleotides are TGTGCCAGCAGTTTTAGGAGGGTGATAACAGATACGCAGTATTTT. This chain links TRBV12-3 or TRBV12-4 with TRBJ2-3; tentatively, D is TRBD2 (6 bases). The CDR3 is 15 amino acids. V was shortened by 3 bases and J by 3 bases, with 13 bases between the two germline ends.

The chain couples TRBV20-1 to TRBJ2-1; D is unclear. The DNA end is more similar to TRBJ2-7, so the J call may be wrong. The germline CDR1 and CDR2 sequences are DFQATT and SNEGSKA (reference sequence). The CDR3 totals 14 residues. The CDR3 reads CSARVYSSYNEQYF. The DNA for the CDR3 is TGCAGTGCTAGGGTCTATAGCTCCTACAATGAGCAGTACTTC.

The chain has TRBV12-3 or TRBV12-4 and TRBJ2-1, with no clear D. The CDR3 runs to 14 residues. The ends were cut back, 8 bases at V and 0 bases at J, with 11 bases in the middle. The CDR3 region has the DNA TGTGCCAGCTCCGCTGCTCTCTCCTACAATGAGCAGTTCTTC. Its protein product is CASSAALSYNEQFF.

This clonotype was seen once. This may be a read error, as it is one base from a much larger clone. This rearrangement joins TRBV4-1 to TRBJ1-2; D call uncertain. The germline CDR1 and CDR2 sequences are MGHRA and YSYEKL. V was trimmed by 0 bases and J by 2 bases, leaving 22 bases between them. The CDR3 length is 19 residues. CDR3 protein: CASSQDYARRTWENYGYTF. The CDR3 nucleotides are TGCGCCAGCAGCCAAGACTACGCCCGGAGAACCTGGGAGAACTATGGCTACACCTTC.

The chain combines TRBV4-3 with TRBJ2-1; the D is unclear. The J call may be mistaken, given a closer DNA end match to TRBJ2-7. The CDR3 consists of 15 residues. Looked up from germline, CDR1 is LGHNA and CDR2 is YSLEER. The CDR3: CASSQDGQRYNEQYF. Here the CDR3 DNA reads TGCGCCAGCAGCCAAGATGGGCAGAGATACAATGAGCAGTACTTC.

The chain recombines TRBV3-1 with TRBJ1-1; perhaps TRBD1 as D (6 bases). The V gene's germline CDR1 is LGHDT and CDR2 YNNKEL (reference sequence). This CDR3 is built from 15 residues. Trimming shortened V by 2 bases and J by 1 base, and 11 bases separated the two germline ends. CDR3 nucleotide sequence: TGTGCCAGCAGCCAAATGGGACATTGGAACACTGAAGCTTTCTTT. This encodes CASSQMGHWNTEAFF.

For the CDR3, the DNA is TGCAGTGGCAGGGACTCTCCCTCCTACGAGCAGTACTTC. Its protein is CSGRDSPSYEQYF. J is TRBJ2-4 and V is TRBV20-1, with D possibly being TRBD2 (6 bases). The J call may not be correct, given that the DNA end is closer to TRBJ2-7. The CDR3 extends over 13 amino acids. The germline gives CDR1 DFQATT, CDR2 SNEGSKA (reference sequence).